This T cell receptor beta chain was recorded in a study of blood T cell repertoires in COVID-19 (dated by TCRdb to 2020 to 2022). For the wider study: Samples covering the acute and convalescent phases of COVID-19 were provided by collaborators in the United States, Italy and Spain. The prospective study material was composed of cDNA or gDNA derived from T cells, B-cell-depleted T cells, or PBMCs. Deeply sampled blood TCRbeta repertoires from subjects exposed to, actively infected with, or recovered from COVID-19 were included in the dataset. The repertoires were released in a freely available public database meant as a resource for research on the immune response to SARS-CoV-2. Samples came from the ongoing ImmuneRACE study (first 160 participants) plus 1,254 subjects from 6 global collaborators. Nearly every sample came with metadata listing a de-identified subject ID, COVID-19 status, age in years and sex. HLA class I and class II types, where available, came from metadata supplied by the sample provider rather than from assay-based typing.

The germline V gene provides CDR1 SGDLS and CDR2 YYNGEE. Reading from cysteine to phenylalanine, the CDR3 counts 15 amino acids. The entry retains the CDR3 DNA only, 45 bases that are in frame from base 1. At the junction V is shortened by 2 bases and J by 2 bases; bases outside the gene matches: 4. Of note for this clone: Its antigen has not been determined. No qualities accompany the bases; no much larger clone lies one base away.

Whole blood was collected in K2EDTA tubes by collaborating institutions according to the institutions' own protocols. For TCRbeta analysis, collaborators shipped samples in one of three forms: frozen whole blood, isolated PBMCs, or DNA extracted from either of those sample types. The immunoSEQ Assay, a bias-controlled multiplex PCR, was used to amplify TCRbeta CDR3 regions from genomic DNA. The authors processed their data as follows. Within the assay, amplification of reference gene primers was used to estimate how many nucleated cells each sample contained. Sequence reads were collapsed and filtered to measure the absolute abundance of every unique TCRbeta CDR3 rearrangement. For each sample, productive Simpson clonality was calculated as the square root of Simpson's diversity index across productive rearrangements. TCRdb obtained this table from immuneACCESS and retained in-frame rearrangements with V and J assigned. These tables miss some clones; where compared with another copy, unresolved V genes account for less than half of the shortfall, and the remainder is unexplained. V and J calls and clone size are those listed in that table; D and trimming were worked out from the DNA. The sample data list over 90,000 clones, and more than 85% of these were observed just once. 6% to 6.5% of the sample goes to the ten largest clones.

General findings and caveats noted by the study authors: Clinical and demographic metadata were provided uncurated, with the amount varying by source and participant.

This sequence uses TRBV9 and TRBJ2-3; 8 bases in the junction line up with TRBD1. The sequenced sample was peripheral blood. The sequence was obtained from a human donor in a cohort sampled during active COVID-19. The bases are TGTGCCAGCAGCGTCGCACAGGGGGACACAGATACGCAGTATTTT. The translation is CASSVAQGDTDTQYF.